This T cell receptor (beta chain) was profiled in a study of T cell changes during pregnancy in multiple sclerosis. Trimming took 2 bases from V and 6 from J; bases not matched to a gene: 10. Germline loops: CDR1 SGHDT, CDR2 YYEEEE. This CDR3 has 16 residues. Profiled with immunoSEQ multiplex PCR; TCRdb holds only in-frame clones, not every one. The sample lists roughly 77,000 clones, approximately 92% occurring once. This rearrangement joins TRBV5-6 to TRBJ2-1; 8 nucleotides line up with TRBD2. This sequence originates from a female donor with multiple sclerosis, enrolled in a pregnancy study. This specimen was peripheral blood, taken in the second trimester of pregnancy. The CDR3 spells CASSLAGTSLGNEQFF. The CDR3 nucleotides are TGTGCCAGCAGCTTAGCCGGGACTAGTCTCGGCAATGAGCAGTTCTTC.